Presented here are 32 T cell receptor beta chains from one specimen sequenced in a study of T cells in Graves' hyperthyroidism and ophthalmopathy. Regions amplified from RNA transcripts were the TCR beta CDR3 regions. During a first-round RT-PCR of the TCR CDR3, the HTBI primer set was used. TCRdb used MiXCR to reprocess the multiplex PCR reads, holding one entry per CDR3 protein. The repertoire holds under 800,000 distinct CDR3 sequences, 14% seen once, with more than 8.5% in the top ten. The sequencing sample was made of blood. These receptors came from a woman younger than 30 with Graves' hyperthyroidism.

This clonotype appeared a few times. CDR3 sequence (DNA): TGTGCCAGCAGCCCCGGACTAGCGGCAGGGGGGACCCAGTACTTC. This gives the protein CASSPGLAAGGTQYF. J is TRBJ2-5 and V is TRBV27, with 10 bases aligning to TRBD2. The germline CDR1 and CDR2 sequences are MNHEY and SMNVEV (reference sequence). CDR3 length: 15 residues. The V and J ends lost 6 bases and 7 bases, in that order; junction bases with no gene match: 11.

The rearrangement uses TRBV19 and TRBJ1-2; possibly TRBD1 for D (6 bases). Germline CDR1 and CDR2: LNHDA and SQIVND (reference sequence). V was clipped by 6 bases and J by 3 bases, with 29 bases between them. The CDR3 has 19 residues. The CDR3 region has the DNA TGTGCCAGTAGCCCCACGGCCCGCGGGGGCCGGGACACCCACTATGGCTACACCTTC. Amino acid sequence: CASSPTARGGRDTHYGYTF.

This clonotype was seen more than once but under ten times. The rearrangement links TRBV6-2 or TRBV6-3 to TRBJ2-5, with 9 bases aligning to TRBD2. Germline CDR1 reads MNHEY; CDR2 reads SVGEGT. The length of the CDR3 is 15 residues. V was pared by 2 bases and J by 1 base, with 2 bases of the junction left unmatched. The CDR3 sequence is CASSYAGGIQETQYF. The CDR3 coding sequence is TGTGCCAGCAGTTACGCGGGAGGGATCCAAGAGACCCAGTACTTC.

CDR3 DNA sequence: TGCAGTGCTAGAGATATTTTCGGAAATGAGCAGTTCTTC. The encoded protein is CSARDIFGNEQFF. J is TRBJ2-1 and V is TRBV20-1, with D uncertain. Trimming took 0 bases from V and 7 from J, leaving 10 bases between them. The CDR3 spans 13 residues. Germline lookup yields CDR1 DFQATT and CDR2 SNEGSKA (reference sequence).

This clonotype has a count of ten or more. The chain carries TRBV20-1 and TRBJ2-1; 8 bases map to TRBD2. Germline CDR1 DFQATT, CDR2 SNEGSKA (reference sequence). The CDR3 length is 15 residues. Unmatched junction bases numbered 7, after V lost 2 bases and J lost 4 bases. The CDR3 loop is CSARSSGSVYNEQFF. Written as DNA, the CDR3 is TGCAGTGCTAGAAGCAGCGGGAGTGTTTACAATGAGCAGTTCTTC.

The chain couples TRBV29-1 to TRBJ1-6, with TRBD1 identical over 7 bases. CDR3 length: 17 amino acids. The V gene's germline CDR1 is SQVTM and CDR2 ANQGSEA. V shed 2 bases, J shed 8 bases, and the junction held 15 bases outside the gene matches. The CDR3 here is CSVEFWLEGARDSPLHF. DNA for the CDR3: TGCAGCGTTGAATTTTGGTTGGAGGGGGCTCGGGATTCACCCCTCCACTTT.

This clonotype was counted ten times or more. This chain links TRBV6-1 with TRBJ2-1; 9 positions agree with TRBD1. V trimming: 5 bases; J trimming: 8 bases; junction bases outside the gene matches: 7. Germline V gene data show CDR1 as MNHNS and CDR2 as SASEGT. This CDR3 is built from 14 residues. The CDR3 DNA follows: TGTGCCAGCAGTTTACGGGACAGGGAGGATGAGCAGTTCTTC. This encodes CASSLRDREDEQFF.

The V and J genes are TRBV18 and TRBJ2-7; maybe TRBD2 (7 bases). Germline CDR1 and CDR2: KGHSH and LQKENI. There are 16 residues in the CDR3. Trimming took 3 bases from V and 1 from J, leaving 16 bases between them. The CDR3 DNA reads as TGTGCCAGCTCACCCGGGAGGACAGTCGAATCCTACGAGCAGTACTTC. Translating it yields CASSPGRTVESYEQYF.

This clonotype was counted many times. This rearrangement joins TRBV28 to TRBJ1-2, with D unresolved. Deletions cut 1 base from V and 4 bases from J, with 10 bases between. The CDR3 length is 14 residues. Germline loops: CDR1 MDHEN, CDR2 SYDVKM. The CDR3: CASSLFATGYGYTF. In DNA form, the CDR3 reads TGTGCCAGCAGTTTATTCGCGACGGGCTATGGCTACACCTTC.

The chain uses TRBV29-1 and TRBJ2-7, with a possible D match to TRBD1 (5 bases). The germline V gene has CDR1 SQVTM and CDR2 ANQGSEA. V dropped 0 bases and J dropped 4 bases, with 10 bases sitting between them. The CDR3 is 13 amino acids. CDR3 bases: TGCAGCGTTGAAGACAGGGTGGGATACGAGCAGTACTTC. This gives the protein CSVEDRVGYEQYF.

This clonotype was seen many times. The chain has TRBV7-8 and TRBJ2-7, with D unclear. Germline CDR1 and CDR2: SGHVS and FQNEAQ. The CDR3 has 15 residues. The germline V and J ends were trimmed by 1 base and 0 bases, with 10 bases remaining between them. Here the CDR3 reads CASSLERLSSYEQYF. CDR3 sequence (DNA): TGTGCCAGCAGCTTAGAACGACTGAGCTCCTACGAGCAGTACTTC.

In this sample, this clonotype turned up a few times. V is TRBV3-2 and J is TRBJ1-2; the table names TRBD1, a call not compared with the DNA. TRBV3-2 is a listed pseudogene. This CDR3 has 13 residues. In DNA form, the CDR3 reads TGTGCCAGCCGTTTACAGGGGAACTATGGCTACACCTTC. As protein: CASRLQGNYGYTF.

This clonotype was detected ten times or more. The genes are TRBV6-1 and TRBJ1-5; D gene uncertain. With 5 bases removed from V and 0 bases from J, the gap between germline ends came to 5 bases. The CDR3 loop spans 13 amino acids. Per germline, CDR1 MNHNS and CDR2 SASEGT. CDR3 nucleotide sequence: TGTGCCAGCAGTCAGCGTAGCAATCAGCCCCAGCATTTT. Translation: CASSQRSNQPQHF.

The sample holds many counts of this clonotype. This chain connects TRBV7-9 to TRBJ1-1, with no clear D. This CDR3 region has 13 residues. V lost 5 bases, J lost 1 base, and 8 bases lay in between. Germline CDR1 and CDR2: SEHNR and FQNEAQ (reference sequence). CDR3 residues: CASSPLGNTEAFF. CDR3 DNA sequence: TGTGCCAGCAGCCCGCTCGGGAACACTGAAGCTTTCTTT.

This clonotype was recorded many times. V is TRBV20-1 and J is TRBJ1-1; D remains ambiguous. CDR3 length: 14 residues. Trimming removed 0 bases from V and 1 base from J, with 9 bases in between. The V gene's germline CDR1 is DFQATT and CDR2 SNEGSKA (reference sequence). In nucleotides, the CDR3 is TGCAGTGCTAGAGATCCCTCGGGGAACACTGAAGCTTTCTTT. This encodes CSARDPSGNTEAFF.

This clonotype was observed a few times. J is TRBJ2-3 and V is TRBV6-1; D tentatively reads TRBD1 or TRBD2 (6 bases each). The CDR3 has 15 amino acids. Looked up from germline, CDR1 is MNHNS and CDR2 is SASEGT. The V and J ends lost 6 bases and 5 bases respectively, with 18 bases between them. DNA for the CDR3: TGTGCCAGCAGCGAGGGGGGACACGTTGGAGATACGCAGTATTTT. Translated: CASSEGGHVGDTQYF.

This clonotype has only a few counts. CDR3 coding DNA: TGTGCCAGCAGCTCCCCGGGACTAGCGGGGACCATTAGGGCGGGCACAGATACGCAGTATTTT. Protein product: CASSSPGLAGTIRAGTDTQYF. The gene calls are TRBV7-9 and TRBJ2-3, with 13 bases identical to TRBD2. Germline V gene sequence: CDR1 SEHNR, CDR2 FQNEAQ (reference sequence). The V segment lost 4 bases and the J segment 1 base; nucleotides outside the gene matches: 17. The CDR3 runs to 21 residues.

This clonotype came up a few times. This rearrangement joins TRBV29-1 to TRBJ2-3; D unresolved. Germline assignment: CDR1 SQVTM and CDR2 ANQGSEA. The V and J ends lost 3 bases and 1 base respectively, with 11 bases between them. The CDR3 runs 14 residues. The DNA of the CDR3 is TGCAGCGTTGAGTATCACTATCGCACAGATACGCAGTATTTT. Its translation: CSVEYHYRTDTQYF.

This clonotype was recorded a few times. V usage is TRBV7-9 and J usage is TRBJ2-5; perhaps TRBD2 as D (6 bases). This CDR3 is 15 amino acids long. V was cut by 3 bases and J by 2 bases, with 13 bases left in between. From germline, CDR1 is SEHNR and CDR2 FQNEAQ (reference sequence). The CDR3 DNA follows: TGTGCCAGCAGCTTCGGTCGGCGGGATCAAGAGACCCAGTACTTC. Amino acids: CASSFGRRDQETQYF.

This clonotype has at least ten counts. The chain is built from TRBV7-9 and TRBJ2-5; 7 positions match TRBD2. With V trimmed by 4 bases and J by 4 bases, 6 bases remained unmatched. CDR3 length: 14 residues. Germline CDR1 and CDR2: SEHNR and FQNEAQ (reference sequence). CDR3 sequence (DNA): TGTGCCAGCAGCTCGTCTGGGAGGGTAGAGACCCAGTACTTC. It specifies CASSSSGRVETQYF. The whole variable domain, remainder taken from reference TRBV7-9 and TRBJ2-5, is DTGVSQNPRHKITKRGQNVTFRCDPISEHNRLYWYRQTLGQGPEFLTYFQNEAQLEKSRLLSDRFSAERPKGSFSTLEIQRTEQGDSAMYLCASSSSGRVETQYFGPGTRLLVL.

In this sample, this clonotype turned up many times. The chain is built from TRBV2 and TRBJ1-5, with D unclear. Trimming removed 2 bases from V and 11 bases from J, with 10 bases in between. The germline CDR1 and CDR2 sequences are SNHLY and FYNNEI. This CDR3 spans 12 amino acids. CDR3 bases: TGTGCCAGCAGTGAAAGACGGCAGGCCCAGCATTTT. Translated: CASSERRQAQHF.

In this sample, this clonotype turned up many times. The chain links TRBV3-1 to TRBJ2-3; TRBD2 is a possible D gene (5 bases). The CDR3 extends over 14 amino acids. V was trimmed by 4 bases and J by 4 bases, leaving 12 bases between them. Germline CDR1 reads LGHDT; CDR2 reads YNNKEL (reference sequence). This chain's CDR3 is CASSPAAVADTQYF. In DNA form, the CDR3 reads TGTGCCAGCAGCCCCGCAGCGGTCGCAGATACGCAGTATTTT.

Many counts were recorded for this clonotype. The chain recombines TRBV2 with TRBJ2-5; D might be TRBD2 (5 bases). The V gene's germline CDR1 is SNHLY and CDR2 FYNNEI. The CDR3 is 15 amino acids. The V end lost 4 bases, the J end lost 5 bases, and 17 bases lay between the germline ends. The CDR3 DNA is TGTGCCAGCAGTGGTAACGGGTTCGGGGAGGAGACCCAGTACTTC. Its translation: CASSGNGFGEETQYF.

This clonotype was seen many times. The rearrangement joins TRBV7-9 to TRBJ2-7; weak D call: TRBD1 (5 bases). V lost 2 bases and J 6 bases, leaving 11 bases between the germline ends. In germline, CDR1 is SEHNR, CDR2 FQNEAQ (reference sequence). The CDR3 spans 13 residues. The CDR3, as DNA: TGTGCCAGCAGCTTAAGTCCGACAGCCGAGCAGTACTTC. Amino acid sequence: CASSLSPTAEQYF.

The chain recombines TRBV7-3 with TRBJ2-3; 10 bases are a match to TRBD2. The CDR3 length is 14 residues. The germline V gene encodes CDR1 SGHTA and CDR2 FQGTGA. The trim removed 6 bases at V and 4 bases at J, leaving 4 bases unmatched. The CDR3 nucleotides are TGTGCCAGCAGTTCTAGCGGGAGCCCAGATACGCAGTATTTT. The encoded protein is CASSSSGSPDTQYF.

The V gene is TRBV10-2, the J gene TRBJ1-1; D is unresolved. Germline V gives CDR1 WSHSY, CDR2 SAAADI. V was cut by 4 bases and J by 1 base, with 4 bases left in between. The CDR3 length is 12 residues. The CDR3 protein is CASSAKNTEAFF. CDR3 sequence (DNA): TGCGCCAGCAGTGCAAAGAACACTGAAGCTTTCTTT.

In DNA form, the CDR3 reads TGTGCCAGCAGTGATCCCGGGACTAGCGCATACGAGCAGTTCTTC. This encodes CASSDPGTSAYEQFF. V and J are TRBV6-1 and TRBJ2-7; 10 nucleotides line up with TRBD2. The tail of the sequence fits TRBJ2-1 better, so the J call may be wrong. Germline V gene sequence: CDR1 MNHNS, CDR2 SASEGT. The length of the CDR3 is 15 residues.

The CDR3 loop reads CASSQDPGNYEQYF. DNA for the CDR3: TGTGCCAGCAGCCAAGACCCAGGAAACTACGAGCAGTACTTC. The rearrangement joins TRBV4-2 to TRBJ2-7; D remains unclear. The CDR3 has 14 amino acids. The V end was cut by 0 bases, the J end by 3 bases, with 9 bases between. The germline V gene has CDR1 LGHNA and CDR2 YNFKEQ.

This clonotype was found many times. The chain carries TRBV3-1 and TRBJ2-5; the D is unclear. The CDR3 has 14 residues. V was pared by 0 bases and J by 3 bases, with 8 bases between. From germline, CDR1 is LGHDT and CDR2 YNNKEL (reference sequence). This chain's CDR3 is CASSQDRYKETQYF. Written as DNA, the CDR3 is TGTGCCAGCAGCCAAGATAGGTATAAAGAGACCCAGTACTTC.

The chain has TRBV4-2 and TRBJ1-1; 7 positions agree with TRBD1. This CDR3 has 15 residues. V was clipped by 2 bases and J by 5 bases; unmatched bases: 8. The germline V gene encodes CDR1 LGHNA and CDR2 YNFKEQ. The CDR3 nucleotides are TGTGCCAGCAGCCAACCCGACAGGGTGTCAACTGAAGCTTTCTTT. Encoded protein: CASSQPDRVSTEAFF.

There are many counts of this clonotype. The CDR3 bases are TGTGCCAGCAGCTCTGAATTCACAGATACGCAGTATTTT. As protein: CASSSEFTDTQYF. The rearrangement joins TRBV7-2 to TRBJ2-3; the D is unclear. The CDR3 loop spans 13 amino acids. V dropped 4 bases and J dropped 2 bases, with 7 bases sitting between them. In germline, CDR1 is SGHTA, CDR2 FQGNSA.

This clonotype was counted ten times or more. This sequence joins TRBV12-3 or TRBV12-4 and TRBJ2-7; TRBD1 is a possible D gene (5 bases). V lost 6 bases, J lost 2 bases, and 14 bases lay in between. This CDR3 spans 14 amino acids. CDR3 DNA: TGTGCCAGCAGCCATAGCCAGGGCGCCTACGAGCAGTACTTC. Amino acid sequence: CASSHSQGAYEQYF.